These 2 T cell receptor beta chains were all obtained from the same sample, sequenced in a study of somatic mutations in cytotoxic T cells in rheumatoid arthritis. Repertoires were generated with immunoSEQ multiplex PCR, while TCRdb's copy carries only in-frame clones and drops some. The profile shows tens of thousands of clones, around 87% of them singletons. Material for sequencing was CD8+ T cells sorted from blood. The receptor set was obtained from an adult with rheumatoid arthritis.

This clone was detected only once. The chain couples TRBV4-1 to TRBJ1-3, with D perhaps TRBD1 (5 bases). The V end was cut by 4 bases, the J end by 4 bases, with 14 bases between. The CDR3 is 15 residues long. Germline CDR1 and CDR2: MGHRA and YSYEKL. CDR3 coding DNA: TGCGCCAGCAGCCCGACCTGGGGGACGGGAAACACCATATATTTT. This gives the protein CASSPTWGTGNTIYF.

In nucleotides, the CDR3 is TGTGCCAGCAGTTACTGGGGTGGAGGTGCGGACACCATATATTTT. It is translated as CASSYWGGGADTIYF. V usage is TRBV6-6 and J usage is TRBJ1-3; D is undetermined. This CDR3 has 15 residues. CDR1 MNHNY and CDR2 SVGAGI come from the germline V gene (reference sequence). V lost 1 base, J lost 8 bases, and 15 bases lay in between.